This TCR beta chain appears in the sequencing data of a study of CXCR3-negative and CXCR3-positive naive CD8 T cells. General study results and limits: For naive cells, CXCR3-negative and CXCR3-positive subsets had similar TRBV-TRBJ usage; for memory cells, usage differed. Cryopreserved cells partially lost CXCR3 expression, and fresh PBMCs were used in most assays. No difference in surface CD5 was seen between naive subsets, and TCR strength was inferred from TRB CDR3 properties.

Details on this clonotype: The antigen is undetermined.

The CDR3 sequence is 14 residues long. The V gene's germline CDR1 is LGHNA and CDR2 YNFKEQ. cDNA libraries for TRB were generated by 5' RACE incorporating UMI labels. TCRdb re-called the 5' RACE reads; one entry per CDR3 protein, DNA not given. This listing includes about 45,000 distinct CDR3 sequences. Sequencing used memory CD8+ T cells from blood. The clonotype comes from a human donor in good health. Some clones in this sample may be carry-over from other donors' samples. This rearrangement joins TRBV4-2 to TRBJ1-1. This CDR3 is CASSLPSIATEAFF.